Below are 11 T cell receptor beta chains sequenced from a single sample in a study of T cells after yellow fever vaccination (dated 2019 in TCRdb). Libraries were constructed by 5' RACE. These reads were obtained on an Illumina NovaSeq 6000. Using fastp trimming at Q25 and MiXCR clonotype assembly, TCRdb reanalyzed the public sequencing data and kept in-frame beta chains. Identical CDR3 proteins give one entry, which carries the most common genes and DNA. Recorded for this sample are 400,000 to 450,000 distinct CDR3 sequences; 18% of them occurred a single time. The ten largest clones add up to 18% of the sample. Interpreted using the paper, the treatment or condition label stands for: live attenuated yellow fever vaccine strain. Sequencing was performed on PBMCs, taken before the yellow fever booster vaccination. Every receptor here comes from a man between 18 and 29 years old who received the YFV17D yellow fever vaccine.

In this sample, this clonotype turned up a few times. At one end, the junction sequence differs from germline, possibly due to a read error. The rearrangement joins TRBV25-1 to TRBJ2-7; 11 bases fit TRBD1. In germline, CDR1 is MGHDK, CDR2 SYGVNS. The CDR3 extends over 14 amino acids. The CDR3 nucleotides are TGTGCCACCAGTGGGGACAGGGGGTCCTACGAGCAGTACTTC. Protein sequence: CATSGDRGSYEQYF.

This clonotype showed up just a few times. The CDR3 bases are TGTGCCATTGGTGCCTACACGAATGAGCAGTTCTTC. As protein: CAIGAYTNEQFF. This chain links TRBV10-3 with TRBJ2-1; D is undetermined. This CDR3 is built from 12 residues. Germline V lookup: CDR1 ENHRY, CDR2 SYGVKD. V gave up 9 bases and J gave up 7 bases, with 13 bases separating them.

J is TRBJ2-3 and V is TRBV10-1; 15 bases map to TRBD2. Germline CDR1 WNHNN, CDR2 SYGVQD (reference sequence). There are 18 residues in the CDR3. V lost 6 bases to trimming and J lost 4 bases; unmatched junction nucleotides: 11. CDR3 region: CASSDIGLAGGPADTQYF. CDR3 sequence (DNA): TGCGCCAGCAGCGATATTGGACTAGCGGGGGGGCCTGCAGATACGCAGTATTTT.

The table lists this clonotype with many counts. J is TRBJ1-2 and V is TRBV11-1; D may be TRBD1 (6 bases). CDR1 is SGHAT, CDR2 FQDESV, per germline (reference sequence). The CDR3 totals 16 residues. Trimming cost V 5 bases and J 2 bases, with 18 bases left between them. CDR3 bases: TGTGCCAGCAGCGGAGGGGGGCAGGCCAAAAACTATGGCTACACCTTC. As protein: CASSGGGQAKNYGYTF.

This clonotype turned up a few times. The CDR3 here is CASSSSGGRYEQYF. The CDR3 DNA reads TGTGCCAGCAGCTCTAGCGGGGGGCGGTACGAGCAGTACTTC. The chain employs TRBV11-2 and TRBJ2-7; the match to TRBD2 covers 11 bases. This CDR3 region has 14 residues. V lost 4 bases and J lost 4; bases outside the gene matches: 3. Germline CDR1 reads SGHAT; CDR2 reads FQNNGV.

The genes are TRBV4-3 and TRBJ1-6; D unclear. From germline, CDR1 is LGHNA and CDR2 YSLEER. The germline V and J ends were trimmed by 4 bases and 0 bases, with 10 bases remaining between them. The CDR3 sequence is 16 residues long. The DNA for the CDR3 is TGCGCCAGCAGCCTCAGGCTGAGCTCCTATAATTCACCCCTCCACTTT. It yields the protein CASSLRLSSYNSPLHF.

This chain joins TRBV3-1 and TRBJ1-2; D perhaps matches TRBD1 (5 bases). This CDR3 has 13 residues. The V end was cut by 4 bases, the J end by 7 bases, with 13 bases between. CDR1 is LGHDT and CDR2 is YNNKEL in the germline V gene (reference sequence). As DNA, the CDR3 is TGTGCCAGCAGCCCTCGAGAAGGGGCTGGCTACACCTTC. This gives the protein CASSPREGAGYTF.

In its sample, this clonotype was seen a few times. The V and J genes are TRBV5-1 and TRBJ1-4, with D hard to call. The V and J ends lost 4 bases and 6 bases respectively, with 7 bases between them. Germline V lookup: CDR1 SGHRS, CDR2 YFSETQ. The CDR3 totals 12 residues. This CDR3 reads CASSRPDEKLFF. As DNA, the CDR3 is TGCGCCAGCAGCCGGCCTGATGAAAAACTGTTTTTT.

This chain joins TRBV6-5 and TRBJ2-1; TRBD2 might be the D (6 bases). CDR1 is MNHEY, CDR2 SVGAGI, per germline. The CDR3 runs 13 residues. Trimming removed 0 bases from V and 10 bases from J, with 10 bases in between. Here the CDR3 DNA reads TGTGCCAGCAGTTACTCGGGGACTTGGGAGCAGTTCTTC. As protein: CASSYSGTWEQFF.

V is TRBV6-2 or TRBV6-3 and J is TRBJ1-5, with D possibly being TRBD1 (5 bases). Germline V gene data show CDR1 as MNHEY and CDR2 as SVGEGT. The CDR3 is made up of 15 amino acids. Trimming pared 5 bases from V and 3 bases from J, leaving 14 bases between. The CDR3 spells CASSNTGGINQPQHF. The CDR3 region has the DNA TGTGCCAGCAGTAACACGGGGGGAATCAATCAGCCCCAGCATTTT.

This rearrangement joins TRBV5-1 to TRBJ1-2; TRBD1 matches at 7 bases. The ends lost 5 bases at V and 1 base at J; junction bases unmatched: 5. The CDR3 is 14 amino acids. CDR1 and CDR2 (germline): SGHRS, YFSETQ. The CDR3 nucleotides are TGCGCCAGCAGGCCGGGACAGAGTAACTATGGCTACACCTTC. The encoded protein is CASRPGQSNYGYTF.